This passage covers 25 T cell receptor beta chains from one sample sequenced in a study of blood T cells in healthy people across ages. The second PCR ran 7 to 11 cycles with a sample-barcoded 5' primer and J-beta primers. MiXCR, run by TCRdb on the 5' RACE reads, gives a single entry per CDR3 protein. The repertoire holds roughly 800,000 distinct CDR3 sequences, with more than 45% as singletons. The sample taken for sequencing was blood. Source of these receptors: a man aged 30 to 39 in good health.

This chain joins TRBV12-3 or TRBV12-4 and TRBJ1-1, with 7 bases fitting TRBD1. Trimming cost V 6 bases and J 7 bases; bases outside gene matches: 11. The CDR3 has 14 amino acids. Written as DNA, the CDR3 is TGTGCCAGCAGAAGGAGGGACAGCGAAAATGAAGCTTTCTTT. Protein product: CASRRRDSENEAFF.

Many counts were recorded for this clonotype. V is TRBV20-1 and J is TRBJ2-7, with D possibly TRBD1 on 6 matching bases. The CDR3 consists of 16 residues. The germline V and J ends were trimmed by 3 bases and 5 bases, with 23 bases remaining between them. Germline CDR1 reads DFQATT; CDR2 reads SNEGSKA (reference sequence). The CDR3 is CSARVASGASPHEQYF. In DNA form, the CDR3 reads TGCAGTGCTAGGGTTGCATCAGGGGCCAGCCCTCACGAGCAGTACTTC.

The genes are TRBV2 and TRBJ1-2, with 9 bases aligning to TRBD1. The CDR3 runs 12 residues. J lost 7 bases, V lost 11 bases, and 8 bases had no gene match. Germline V gives CDR1 SNHLY, CDR2 FYNNEI. CDR3 DNA: TGTGCCGGGACAGGGATCAGCCGTGGCTACACCTTC. It yields the protein CAGTGISRGYTF.

About this clonotype: A read error is likely here: a far larger clone is one base away. The J gene is TRBJ2-3, the V gene TRBV9; D is undetermined. Germline CDR1 reads SGDLS; CDR2 reads YYNGEE. The length of the CDR3 is 12 residues. Trimming shortened V by 6 bases and J by 2 bases, and 7 bases separated the two germline ends. CDR3 nucleotides: TGTGCCAGCACCCCCAACACAGATACGCAGTATTTT. Translated: CASTPNTDTQYF. Using reference TRBV9 and TRBJ2-3 for the parts outside the CDR3, the full variable domain is DSGVTQTPKHLITATGQRVTLRCSPRSGDLSVYWYQQSLDQGLQFLIQYYNGEERAKGNILERFSAQQFPDLHSELNLSSLELGDSALYFCASTPNTDTQYFGPGTRLTVL.

The V call is TRBV12-3 or TRBV12-4, the J call TRBJ2-1, with 7 nucleotides matching TRBD2. V dropped 8 bases and J dropped 5; count of bases not matched to a gene: 12. The CDR3 runs 15 residues. CDR3 bases: TGTGCCAGCGCGGTTGGGATACGGGGGGACAATGAGCAGTTCTTC. It translates to CASAVGIRGDNEQFF.

On this clonotype itself: One junction end does not reproduce the germline sequence, and a read error may be involved. The rearrangement joins TRBV4-3 to TRBJ2-5; TRBD2 is a possible D gene (7 bases). CDR3 size: 16 residues. The germline V gene encodes CDR1 LGHNA and CDR2 YSLEER. The CDR3 region is CASSQGGGVSVETQYF. The CDR3 DNA reads as TGCGCCAGCAGTCAAGGGGGGGGAGTGTCGGTAGAGACCCAGTACTTC.

This chain joins TRBV20-1 and TRBJ1-4; possible D gene TRBD1, 6 bases. Trimming cost V 5 bases and J 9 bases, with 25 bases left between them. Germline V gives CDR1 DFQATT, CDR2 SNEGSKA (reference sequence). The CDR3 is made up of 16 amino acids. The CDR3 DNA reads TGCAGTGCTTTACAAAGTACAGGGATAGGTGGGAAAAAACTGTTTTTT. Translating gives CSALQSTGIGGKKLFF.

The V gene is TRBV20-1, the J gene TRBJ2-7; TRBD2 might be the D (5 bases). V lost 3 bases, J lost 10 bases, and 16 bases lay in between. Germline V gives CDR1 DFQATT, CDR2 SNEGSKA (reference sequence). The CDR3 loop spans 12 amino acids. CDR3 coding DNA: TGCAGTGCTAGTGAGGTGTTGGACTCCCAGTACTTC. Protein sequence: CSASEVLDSQYF.

CDR3 loop: CSARDDKGLAGLYNEQFF. The CDR3 DNA reads as TGCAGTGCTAGAGATGATAAGGGGTTAGCGGGATTATACAATGAGCAGTTCTTC. This rearrangement joins TRBV20-1 to TRBJ2-1; 8 bases are a match to TRBD2. V was clipped by 0 bases and J by 4 bases; unmatched bases: 14. The CDR3 has 18 residues. Germline V gene data show CDR1 as DFQATT and CDR2 as SNEGSKA (reference sequence).

For the CDR3, the DNA is TGTGCCAGCAGACAAGATCAGGCGTCCTATGGCTACACCTTC. Translating gives CASRQDQASYGYTF. This chain connects TRBV2 to TRBJ1-2; D not resolved. CDR3 size: 14 residues. CDR1 is SNHLY and CDR2 is FYNNEI in the germline V gene. Trimming took off 6 bases at V and 4 bases at J, with 15 bases between the two ends.

The chain's CDR3 is CASREGDYEQYF. Written as DNA, the CDR3 is TGTGCCAGCAGGGAGGGGGACTACGAGCAGTACTTC. The chain carries TRBV7-9 and TRBJ2-7; possibly TRBD1 or TRBD2 for D (6 bases each). CDR1 and CDR2 from the germline V gene are SEHNR and FQNEAQ (reference sequence). V was clipped by 6 bases and J by 3 bases, with 9 bases between them. This CDR3 has 12 amino acids.

This clonotype turned up a few times. The rearrangement links TRBV7-3 to TRBJ2-1, with D hard to call. CDR3 size: 16 residues. Germline lookup yields CDR1 SGHTA and CDR2 FQGTGA. Trimming cost V 1 base and J 0 bases, with 10 bases left between them. The CDR3 loop is CASSLNGGNSYNEQFF. CDR3 DNA sequence: TGTGCCAGCAGCTTAAATGGTGGGAACTCCTACAATGAGCAGTTCTTC. Variable domain in full (rest from reference TRBV7-3 and TRBJ2-1): GAGVSQTPSNKVTEKGKYVELRCDPISGHTALYWYRQSLGQGPEFLIYFQGTGAADDSGLPNDRFFAVRPEGSVSTLKIQRTERGDSAVYLCASSLNGGNSYNEQFFGPGTRLTVL.

The rearrangement uses TRBV5-1 and TRBJ2-3; TRBD2 aligns across 12 bases. The CDR3 extends over 15 amino acids. Germline CDR1 and CDR2: SGHRS and YFSETQ. Unmatched junction bases numbered 3, after V lost 4 bases and J lost 3 bases. CDR3 DNA sequence: TGCGCCAGCAGCGAAACTAGCGGGGGGACAGATACGCAGTATTTT. This gives the protein CASSETSGGTDTQYF.

Here the CDR3 DNA reads TGTGCCAGCAGTCCATCGGAACTAGCGGACGTCGAGACCCAGTACTTC. This translates into CASSPSELADVETQYF. The V gene is TRBV6-2 or TRBV6-3, the J gene TRBJ2-5; 8 bases are a match to TRBD2. Germline loops: CDR1 MNHEY, CDR2 SVGEGT. Germline trimming cut 5 bases from V and 5 bases from J; bases unmatched to any gene: 13. This CDR3 comprises 16 residues.

This chain uses TRBV2 with TRBJ2-5; D remains ambiguous. The CDR3 totals 12 residues. Germline V CDR1 and CDR2: SNHLY, FYNNEI. V lost 8 bases, J lost 1 base, and 8 bases lay in between. The CDR3 bases are TGTGCCAGCTGGAGCGCCCAAGAGACCCAGTACTTC. The encoded protein is CASWSAQETQYF.

The J gene is TRBJ2-7, the V gene TRBV15; 7 nucleotides line up with TRBD2. Trimming removed 0 bases from V and 2 bases from J; junction bases left unmatched: 4. Germline loops: CDR1 LNHNV, CDR2 YYDKDF (reference sequence). This CDR3 region has 15 residues. The CDR3 region is CATSREGGSTYEQYF. The DNA for the CDR3 is TGTGCCACCAGCAGAGAGGGCGGGAGCACCTACGAGCAGTACTTC.

The chain's CDR3 is CASSLDGQGSEPQHF. CDR3 nucleotides: TGTGCCAGCAGCTTAGACGGACAGGGGTCGGAGCCCCAGCATTTT. The rearrangement uses TRBV7-9 and TRBJ1-5, with 9 bases aligning to TRBD1. The CDR3 has 15 amino acids. Germline V gene data show CDR1 as SEHNR and CDR2 as FQNEAQ (reference sequence). V shed 1 base and J 8 bases; nucleotides not matched to a gene: 6.

The table lists this clonotype with a few counts. The V gene is TRBV7-8, the J gene TRBJ2-7; 13 nucleotides match TRBD2. The assigned J gene may be wrong: the sequence end matches TRBJ2-5 better. Germline V lookup: CDR1 SGHVS, CDR2 FQNEAQ. The CDR3 runs to 17 residues. The CDR3 sequence is CASSLTLAGGPVETQYF. The CDR3 DNA sequence: TGTGCCAGCAGCTTAACACTAGCGGGGGGGCCCGTCGAGACCCAGTACTTC.

The chain combines TRBV6-5 with TRBJ2-4; D ambiguous. The J call is uncertain, as TRBJ2-7 better fits the DNA end. CDR3 size: 11 residues. Germline-derived CDR1 and CDR2 are MNHEY and SVGAGI. The CDR3 protein is CASSYINEQYF. CDR3 in DNA: TGTGCCAGCAGTTACATAAACGAGCAGTACTTC.

This clonotype has a count of ten or more. The CDR3 here is CASSPGTSGFNEQFF. CDR3 nucleotide sequence: TGTGCCAGCAGCCCCGGGACTAGCGGATTTAATGAGCAGTTCTTC. The J gene is TRBJ2-1, the V gene TRBV7-2; 11 nucleotides agree with TRBD2. This CDR3 contains 15 residues. Trimming took 5 bases from V and 7 from J; bases not matched to a gene: 7. Germline loops: CDR1 SGHTA, CDR2 FQGNSA. Full variable domain (rest looked up from reference TRBV7-2 and TRBJ2-1): GAGVSQSPSNKVTEKGKDVELRCDPISGHTALYWYRQSLGQGLEFLIYFQGNSAPDKSGLPSDRFSAERTGGSVSTLTIQRTQQEDSAVYLCASSPGTSGFNEQFFGPGTRLTVL.

This clonotype showed up just a few times. V gene TRBV6-5 combines with J gene TRBJ2-1; 11 bases align to TRBD2. The ends lost 4 bases at V and 2 bases at J; junction bases unmatched: 1. The CDR3 is 15 amino acids. CDR1 is MNHEY, CDR2 SVGAGI, per germline. CDR3 protein: CASSLLAGAYNEQFF. The CDR3 nucleotides read TGTGCCAGCAGTTTACTAGCGGGAGCCTACAATGAGCAGTTCTTC.

This rearrangement joins TRBV12-3 or TRBV12-4 to TRBJ2-5; D might be TRBD2 (7 bases). The CDR3 contains 13 residues. Trimming removed 3 bases from V and 4 bases from J, with 9 bases in between. The CDR3 reads CASSFRGAETQYF. The CDR3 bases are TGTGCCAGCAGTTTTCGGGGGGCAGAGACCCAGTACTTC.

The chain employs TRBV20-1 and TRBJ2-3, with a weak D call TRBD2 (5 bases). This CDR3 contains 12 residues. Germline V CDR1 and CDR2: DFQATT, SNEGSKA (reference sequence). The CDR3 region has the DNA TGCTCCGGCCAGAGGGGCACAGATACGCAGTATTTT. This sequence encodes CSGQRGTDTQYF.

The J gene is TRBJ1-5, the V gene TRBV5-6, with unresolved D. The V and J ends lost 0 bases and 5 bases respectively, with 9 bases between them. Germline-derived CDR1 and CDR2 are SGHDT and YYEEEE. The CDR3 runs to 14 residues. CDR3 bases: TGTGCCAGCAGCTTGGCGTGGTCGGATCAGCCCCAGCATTTT. Protein product: CASSLAWSDQPQHF. Together with reference TRBV5-6 and TRBJ1-5, the CDR3 gives the full variable domain: DAGVTQSPTHLIKTRGQQVTLRCSPKSGHDTVSWYQQALGQGPQFIFQYYEEEERQRGNFPDRFSGHQFPNYSSELNVNALLLGDSALYLCASSLAWSDQPQHFGDGTRLSIL.

The V call is TRBV25-1, the J call TRBJ1-2; possible D gene TRBD1, 6 bases. V lost 8 bases and J lost 8, with 18 bases in between. Germline V gene lookup returns CDR1 MGHDK and CDR2 SYGVNS. CDR3 length equals 13 residues. CDR3 residues: CASWGGPHGGYTF. The CDR3 DNA reads TGTGCCAGCTGGGGGGGGCCCCATGGGGGCTACACCTTC.